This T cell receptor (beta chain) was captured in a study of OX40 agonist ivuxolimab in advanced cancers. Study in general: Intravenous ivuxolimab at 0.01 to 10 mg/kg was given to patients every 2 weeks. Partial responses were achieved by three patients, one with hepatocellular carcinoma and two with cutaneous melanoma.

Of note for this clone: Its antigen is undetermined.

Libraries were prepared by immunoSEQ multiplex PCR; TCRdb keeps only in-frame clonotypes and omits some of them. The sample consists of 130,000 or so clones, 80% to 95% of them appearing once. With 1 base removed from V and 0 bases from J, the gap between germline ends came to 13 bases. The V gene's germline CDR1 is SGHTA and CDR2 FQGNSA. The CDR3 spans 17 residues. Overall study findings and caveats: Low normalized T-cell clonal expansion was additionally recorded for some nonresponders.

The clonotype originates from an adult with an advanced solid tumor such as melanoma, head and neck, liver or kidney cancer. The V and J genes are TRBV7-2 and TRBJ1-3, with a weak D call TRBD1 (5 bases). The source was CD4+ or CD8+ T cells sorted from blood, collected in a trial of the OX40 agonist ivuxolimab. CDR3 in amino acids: CASSLGEGLLSGNTIYF. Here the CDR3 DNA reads TGTGCCAGCAGCTTAGGGGAGGGACTCCTCTCTGGAAACACCATATATTTT.